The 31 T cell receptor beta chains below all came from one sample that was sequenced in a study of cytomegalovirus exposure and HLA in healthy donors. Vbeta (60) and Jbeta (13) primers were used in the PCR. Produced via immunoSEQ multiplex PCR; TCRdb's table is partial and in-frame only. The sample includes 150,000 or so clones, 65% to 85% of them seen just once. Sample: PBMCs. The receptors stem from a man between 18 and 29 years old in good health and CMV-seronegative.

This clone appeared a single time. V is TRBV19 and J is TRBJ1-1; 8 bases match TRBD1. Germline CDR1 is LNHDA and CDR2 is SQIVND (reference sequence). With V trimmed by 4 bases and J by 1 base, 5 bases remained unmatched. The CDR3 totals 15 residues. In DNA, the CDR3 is TGTGCCAGTAGTACCGACAGGGGTGAGAACACTGAAGCTTTCTTT. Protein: CASSTDRGENTEAFF.

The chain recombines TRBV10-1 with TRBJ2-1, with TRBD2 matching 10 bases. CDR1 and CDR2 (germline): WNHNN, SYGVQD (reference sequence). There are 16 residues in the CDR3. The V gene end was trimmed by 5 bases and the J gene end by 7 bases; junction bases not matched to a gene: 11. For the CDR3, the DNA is TGCGCCAGCAGTCCTAATTCTAGCGGGGGTGGGAATGAGCAGTTCTTC. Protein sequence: CASSPNSSGGGNEQFF.

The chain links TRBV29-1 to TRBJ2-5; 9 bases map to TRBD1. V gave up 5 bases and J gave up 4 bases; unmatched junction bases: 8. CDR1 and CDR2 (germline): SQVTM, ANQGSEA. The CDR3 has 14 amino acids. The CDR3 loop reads CSVYQTGQGETQYF. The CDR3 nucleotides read TGCAGCGTTTACCAGACGGGACAGGGAGAGACCCAGTACTTC.

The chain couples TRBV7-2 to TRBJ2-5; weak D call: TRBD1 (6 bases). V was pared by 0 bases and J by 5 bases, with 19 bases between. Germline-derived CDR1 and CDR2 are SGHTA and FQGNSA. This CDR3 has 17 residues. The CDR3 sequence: CASSLASRTHQGETQYF. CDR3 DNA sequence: TGTGCCAGCAGCTTAGCGTCCCGGACCCATCAGGGGGAGACCCAGTACTTC.

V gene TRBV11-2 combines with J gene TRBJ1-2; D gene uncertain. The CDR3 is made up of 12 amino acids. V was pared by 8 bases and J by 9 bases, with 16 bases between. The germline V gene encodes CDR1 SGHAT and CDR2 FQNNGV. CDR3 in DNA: TGTGCCAGCGGTTCCCCACTATTTAGCTACACCTTC. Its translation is CASGSPLFSYTF.

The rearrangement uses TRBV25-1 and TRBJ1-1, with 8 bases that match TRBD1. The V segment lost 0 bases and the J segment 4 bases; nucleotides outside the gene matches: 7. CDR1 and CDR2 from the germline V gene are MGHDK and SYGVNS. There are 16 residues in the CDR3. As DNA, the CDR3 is TGTGCCAGCAGTGAATATCACAGGGGGTCATTCACTGAAGCTTTCTTT. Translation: CASSEYHRGSFTEAFF.

As DNA, the CDR3 is TGTGCCAGCAGCTGGCTAGCGGGGGGGCGAAATGAGCAGTTCTTC. It translates to CASSWLAGGRNEQFF. This chain links TRBV5-4 with TRBJ2-1; 12 nucleotides align to TRBD2. Germline V gene lookup returns CDR1 SGHNT and CDR2 YYREEE (reference sequence). The CDR3 length is 15 residues. Trimming at V came to 3 bases and at J to 7 bases, leaving 5 bases not matched to a gene.

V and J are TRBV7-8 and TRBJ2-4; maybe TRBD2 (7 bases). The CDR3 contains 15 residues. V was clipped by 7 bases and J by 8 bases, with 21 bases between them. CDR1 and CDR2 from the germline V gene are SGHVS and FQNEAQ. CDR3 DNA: TGTGCCAGCAACGGACTGGGGGGGCCCAGGGACATTCAGTACTTC. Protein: CASNGLGGPRDIQYF.

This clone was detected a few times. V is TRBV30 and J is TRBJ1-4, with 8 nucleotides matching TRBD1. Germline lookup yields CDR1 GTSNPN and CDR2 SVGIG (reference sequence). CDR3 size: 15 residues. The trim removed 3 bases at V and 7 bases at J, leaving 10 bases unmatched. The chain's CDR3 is CAWSHKDRGAEKLFF. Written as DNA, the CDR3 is TGTGCCTGGAGCCACAAAGACAGGGGCGCTGAAAAACTGTTTTTT.

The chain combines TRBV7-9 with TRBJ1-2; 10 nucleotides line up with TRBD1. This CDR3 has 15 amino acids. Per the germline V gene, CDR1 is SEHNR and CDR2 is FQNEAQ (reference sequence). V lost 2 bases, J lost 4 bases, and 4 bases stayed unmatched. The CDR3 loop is CASSLRDRGGYGYTF. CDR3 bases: TGTGCCAGCAGCTTAAGGGACAGGGGAGGCTATGGCTACACCTTC.

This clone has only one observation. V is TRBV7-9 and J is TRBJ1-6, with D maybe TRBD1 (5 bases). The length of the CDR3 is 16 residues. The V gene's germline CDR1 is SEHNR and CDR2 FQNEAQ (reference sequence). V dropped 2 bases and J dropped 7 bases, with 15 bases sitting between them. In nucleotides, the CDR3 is TGTGCCAGCAGCTTACAGGGTGGTGGGTTGAATTCACCCCTCCACTTT. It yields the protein CASSLQGGGLNSPLHF. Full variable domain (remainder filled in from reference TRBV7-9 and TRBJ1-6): DTGVSQNPRHKITKRGQNVTFRCDPISEHNRLYWYRQTLGQGPEFLTYFQNEAQLEKSRLLSDRFSAERPKGSFSTLEIQRTEQGDSAMYLCASSLQGGGLNSPLHFGNGTRLTVT.

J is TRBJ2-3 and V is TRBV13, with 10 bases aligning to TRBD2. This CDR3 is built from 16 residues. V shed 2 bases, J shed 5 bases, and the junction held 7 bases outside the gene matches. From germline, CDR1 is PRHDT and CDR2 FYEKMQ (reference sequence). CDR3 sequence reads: CASSLIAGGRRDTQYF. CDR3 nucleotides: TGTGCCAGCAGCTTAATAGCGGGGGGACGTAGAGATACGCAGTATTTT. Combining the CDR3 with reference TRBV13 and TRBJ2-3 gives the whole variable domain AAGVIQSPRHLIKEKRETATLKCYPIPRHDTVYWYQQGPGQDPQFLISFYEKMQSDKGSIPDRFSAQQFSDYHSELNMSSLELGDSALYFCASSLIAGGRRDTQYFGPGTRLTVL.

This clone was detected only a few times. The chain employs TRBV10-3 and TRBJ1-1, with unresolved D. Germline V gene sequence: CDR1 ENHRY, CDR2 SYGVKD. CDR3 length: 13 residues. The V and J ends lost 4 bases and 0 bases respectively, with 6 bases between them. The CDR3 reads CAISAQVNTEAFF. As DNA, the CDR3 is TGTGCCATCAGTGCTCAGGTGAACACTGAAGCTTTCTTT.

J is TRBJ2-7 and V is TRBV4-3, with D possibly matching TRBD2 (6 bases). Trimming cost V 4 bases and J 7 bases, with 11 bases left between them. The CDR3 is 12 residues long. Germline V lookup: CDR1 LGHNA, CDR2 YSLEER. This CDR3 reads CASSPTGGEQYF. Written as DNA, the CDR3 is TGCGCCAGCAGCCCCACAGGAGGGGAGCAGTACTTC.

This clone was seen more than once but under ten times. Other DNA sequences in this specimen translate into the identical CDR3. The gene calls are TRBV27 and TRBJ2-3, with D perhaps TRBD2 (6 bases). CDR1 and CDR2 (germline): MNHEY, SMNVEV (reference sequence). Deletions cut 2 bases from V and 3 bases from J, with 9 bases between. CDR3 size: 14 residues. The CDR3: CASSLGGNTDTQYF. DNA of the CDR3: TGTGCCAGCAGTTTAGGGGGGAATACAGATACGCAGTATTTT.

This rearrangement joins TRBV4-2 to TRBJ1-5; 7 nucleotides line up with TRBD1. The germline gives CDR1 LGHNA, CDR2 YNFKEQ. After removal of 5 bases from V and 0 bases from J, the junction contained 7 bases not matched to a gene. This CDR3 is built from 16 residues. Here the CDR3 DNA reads TGTGCCAGCAGCACCAGACAGGGATCTAGCAATCAGCCCCAGCATTTT. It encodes CASSTRQGSSNQPQHF.

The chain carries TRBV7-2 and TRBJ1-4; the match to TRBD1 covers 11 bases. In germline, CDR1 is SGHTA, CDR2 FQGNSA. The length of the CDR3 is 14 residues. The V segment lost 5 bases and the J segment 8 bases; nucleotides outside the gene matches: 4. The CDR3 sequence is CASSLDRGREKLFF. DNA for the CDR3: TGTGCCAGCAGCCTGGACAGGGGGCGAGAAAAACTGTTTTTT.

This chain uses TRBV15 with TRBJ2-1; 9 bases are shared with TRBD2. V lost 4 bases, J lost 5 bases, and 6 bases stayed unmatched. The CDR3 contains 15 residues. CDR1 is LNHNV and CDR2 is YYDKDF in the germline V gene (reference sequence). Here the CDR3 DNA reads TGTGCCACCAGCAAGTTCGCGGGGGGGCACAATGAGCAGTTCTTC. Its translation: CATSKFAGGHNEQFF.

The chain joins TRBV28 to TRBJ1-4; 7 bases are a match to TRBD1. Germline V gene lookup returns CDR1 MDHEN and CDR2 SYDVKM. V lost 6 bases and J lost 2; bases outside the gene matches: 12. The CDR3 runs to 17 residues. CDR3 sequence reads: CASRPHTGEYTNEKLFF. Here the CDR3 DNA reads TGTGCCAGCAGACCCCATACAGGGGAATACACTAATGAAAAACTGTTTTTT.

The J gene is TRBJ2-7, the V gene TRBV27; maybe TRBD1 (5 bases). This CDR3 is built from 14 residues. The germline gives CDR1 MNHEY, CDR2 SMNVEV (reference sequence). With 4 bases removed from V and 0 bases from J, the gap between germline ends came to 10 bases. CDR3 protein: CASSYTGFSYEQYF. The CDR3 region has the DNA TGTGCCAGCAGTTATACAGGCTTCTCCTACGAGCAGTACTTC.

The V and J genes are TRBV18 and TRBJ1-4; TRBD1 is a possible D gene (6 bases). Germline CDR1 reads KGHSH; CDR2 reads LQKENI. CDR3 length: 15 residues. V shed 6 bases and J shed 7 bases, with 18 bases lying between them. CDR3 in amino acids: CASSTEWQGSEKLFF. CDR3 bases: TGTGCCAGCTCCACCGAATGGCAGGGGTCTGAAAAACTGTTTTTT. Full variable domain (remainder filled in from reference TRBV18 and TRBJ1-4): NAGVMQNPRHLVRRRGQEARLRCSPMKGHSHVYWYRQLPEEGLKFMVYLQKENIIDESGMPKERFSAEFPKEGPSILRIQQVVRGDSAAYFCASSTEWQGSEKLFFGSGTQLSVL.

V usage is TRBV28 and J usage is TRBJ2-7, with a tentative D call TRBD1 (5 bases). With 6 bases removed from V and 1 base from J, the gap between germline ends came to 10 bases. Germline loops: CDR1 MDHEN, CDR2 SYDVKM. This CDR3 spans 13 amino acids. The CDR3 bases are TGTGCCAGCAGCCCAGGACATTCCTACGAGCAGTACGTC. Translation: CASSPGHSYEQYV.

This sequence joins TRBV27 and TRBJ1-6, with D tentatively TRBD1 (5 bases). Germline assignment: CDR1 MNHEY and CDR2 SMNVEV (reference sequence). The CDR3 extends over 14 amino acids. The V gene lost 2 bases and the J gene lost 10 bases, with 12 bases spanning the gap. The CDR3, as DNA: TGTGCCAGCAGTTTAATCCAGCAGGGATCACCCCTCCACTTT. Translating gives CASSLIQQGSPLHF.

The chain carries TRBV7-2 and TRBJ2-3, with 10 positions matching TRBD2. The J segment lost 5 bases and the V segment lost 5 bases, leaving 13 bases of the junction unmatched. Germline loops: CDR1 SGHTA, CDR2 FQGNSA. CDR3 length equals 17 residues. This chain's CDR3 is CASSLQVGSGGLDTQYF. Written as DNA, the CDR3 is TGTGCCAGCAGCCTCCAAGTTGGTAGCGGGGGGTTAGATACGCAGTATTTT.

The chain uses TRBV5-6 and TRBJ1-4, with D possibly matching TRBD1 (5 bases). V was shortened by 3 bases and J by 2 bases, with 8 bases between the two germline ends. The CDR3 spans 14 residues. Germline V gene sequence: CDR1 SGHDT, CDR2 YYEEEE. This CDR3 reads CASSSGLTNEKLFF. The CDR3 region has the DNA TGTGCCAGCAGCTCAGGGTTGACTAATGAAAAACTGTTTTTT.

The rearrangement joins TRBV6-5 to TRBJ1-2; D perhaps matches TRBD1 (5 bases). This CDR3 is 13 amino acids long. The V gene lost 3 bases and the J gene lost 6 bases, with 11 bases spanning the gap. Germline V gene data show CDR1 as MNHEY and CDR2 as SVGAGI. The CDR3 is CASSYLGGNGYTF. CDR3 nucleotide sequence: TGTGCCAGCAGTTATTTGGGGGGGAATGGCTACACCTTC.

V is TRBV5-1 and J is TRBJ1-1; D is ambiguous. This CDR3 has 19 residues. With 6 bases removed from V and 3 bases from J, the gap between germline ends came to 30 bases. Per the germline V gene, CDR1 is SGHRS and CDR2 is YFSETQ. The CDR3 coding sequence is TGCGCCAGCACGTCGTTACTGGAAGAACAGAACATGGGTGACACTGAAGCTTTCTTT. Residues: CASTSLLEEQNMGDTEAFF.

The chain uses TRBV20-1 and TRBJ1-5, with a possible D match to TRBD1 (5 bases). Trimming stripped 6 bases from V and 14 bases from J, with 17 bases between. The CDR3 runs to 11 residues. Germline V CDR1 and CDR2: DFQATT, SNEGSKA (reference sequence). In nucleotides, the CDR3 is TGCAGTGCCAAGGAGGGGCCCCTGGAGCATTTT. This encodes CSAKEGPLEHF.

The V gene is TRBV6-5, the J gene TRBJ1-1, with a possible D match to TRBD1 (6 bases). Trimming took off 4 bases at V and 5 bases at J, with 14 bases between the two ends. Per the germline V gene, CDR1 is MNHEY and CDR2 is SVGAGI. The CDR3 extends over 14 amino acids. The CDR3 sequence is CASSSQGSRTEAFF. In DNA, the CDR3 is TGTGCCAGCAGTTCACAGGGTTCACGGACTGAAGCTTTCTTT.

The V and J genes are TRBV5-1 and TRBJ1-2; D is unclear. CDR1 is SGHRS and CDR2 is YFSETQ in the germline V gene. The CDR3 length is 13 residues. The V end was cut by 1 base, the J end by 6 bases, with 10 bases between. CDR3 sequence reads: CASSLTSGNGYTF. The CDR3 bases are TGCGCCAGCAGCTTGACCTCGGGGAATGGCTACACCTTC.

CDR3 in amino acids: CASSLGDGGSKMVRAEAFF. The DNA for the CDR3 is TGCGCCAGCAGCCTGGGGGATGGCGGGTCAAAGATGGTGCGCGCTGAAGCTTTCTTT. V is TRBV5-1 and J is TRBJ1-1, with D possibly being TRBD1 (5 bases). The ends were cut back, 4 bases at V and 6 bases at J, with 31 bases in the middle. Per the germline V gene, CDR1 is SGHRS and CDR2 is YFSETQ. The CDR3 runs 19 residues. Drawing the rest from reference TRBV5-1 and TRBJ1-1, the complete variable domain is KAGVTQTPRYLIKTRGQQVTLSCSPISGHRSVSWYQQTPGQGLQFLFEYFSETQRNKGNFPGRFSGRQFSNSRSEMNVSTLELGDSALYLCASSLGDGGSKMVRAEAFFGQGTRLTVV.